The subject of this entry is one TCR beta chain. Its target is not known. The sample originates from a study of blood T cells in healthy people across ages. With a J-beta primer mix and a sample-barcoded 5' primer, a second PCR ran roughly 6 to 11 cycles. With 12 random nucleotides, a template-switch adaptor tagged each individual cDNA molecule. TCRdb reprocessed the 5' RACE reads with MiXCR, giving one entry per CDR3 protein. The sample contains 600,000 or so distinct CDR3 sequences, about 30% of which appear only once. V was trimmed by 4 bases and J by 4 bases, leaving 25 bases between them. The CDR3 spans 17 residues. Germline CDR1 is SQVTM and CDR2 is ANQGSEA. Study-wide points: Comparison with aged donors showed that long-lived donors had more naive CD4+ cells and higher diversity. One million T cells yielded diversity estimates that were considered underestimates.

The sequenced sample consisted of blood. This sequence originates from a woman of 80 years or more in good health. This chain joins TRBV29-1 and TRBJ2-5; D remains unclear. CDR3 nucleotide sequence: TGCAGCGTTGGTAGTTTCTGGGGTGAGCTCCATGCAGAGACCCAGTACTTC. Translation: CSVGSFWGELHAETQYF.